This T cell receptor (beta chain) was obtained from a study of T cells in Graves' hyperthyroidism and ophthalmopathy. Regarding the study as a whole: In the analysis, a 13 V-J model separated ophthalmopathy from stable hyperthyroidism.

The investigators amplified TCR beta CDR3 regions from RNA transcripts. Initially, a first-round RT-PCR of the TCR CDR3 employed the HTBI primer set. One entry per CDR3 protein, called by TCRdb with MiXCR from the multiplex PCR reads. This table has more than 500,000 distinct CDR3 sequences, 14% to 15% appearing once. The CDR3 length is 15 residues. Germline assignment: CDR1 LNHNV and CDR2 YYDKDF (reference sequence). Trimming took off 1 base at V and 4 bases at J, with 13 bases between the two ends. The study included ophthalmopathy patients with Clinical Activity Score at least 3, NOSPECS grade at least 4 and duration under 3 months. Thyroid ultrasound, orbital computed tomography, clinical symptoms, and serum thyroxine and TRAb underpinned diagnoses. PBMCs came from more than 9.5 ml fresh peripheral blood. This clonotype has ten or more counts. The antigen is unknown.

The sequenced material came from blood. The sequence was collected from a woman in her 40s with Graves' ophthalmopathy. V gene TRBV15 combines with J gene TRBJ1-2; D uncertain. The CDR3 DNA is TGTGCCACCAGCAGAGGAGGATCCGGGAGCTATGGCTACACCTTC. It translates to CATSRGGSGSYGYTF.